The 24 T cell receptor beta chains below were found in one sample sequenced in a study of cytomegalovirus exposure and HLA in healthy donors. Vbeta (60) and Jbeta (13) primers were used in the PCR. The protocol was immunoSEQ multiplex PCR, while the TCRdb copy is restricted to in-frame clones and leaves out a portion. The clone table shows about 140,000 clones, with the ten largest holding about 2%. The material sequenced was PBMCs. These receptors originate from a woman between 18 and 29 years old in good health and CMV-seronegative.

The CDR3 nucleotides are TGTGCCAGCAGCTTAGGAGGCGCCGAGAACTACTACGAGCAGTACTTC. Protein: CASSLGGAENYYEQYF. The chain couples TRBV11-2 to TRBJ2-7; the D is unclear. CDR1 and CDR2 (germline): SGHAT, FQNNGV. V lost 1 base and J lost 3, with 16 bases in between. The CDR3 contains 16 residues. Based on the CDR3 plus reference TRBV11-2 and TRBJ2-7, the full variable domain is EAGVAQSPRYKIIEKRQSVAFWCNPISGHATLYWYQQILGQGPKLLIQFQNNGVVDDSQLPKDRFSAERLKGVDSTLKIQPAKLEDSAVYLCASSLGGAENYYEQYFGPGTRLTVT.

The rearrangement uses TRBV9 and TRBJ1-1; TRBD1 matches at 8 bases. This CDR3 spans 15 amino acids. The V gene end was trimmed by 4 bases and the J gene end by 2 bases; junction bases not matched to a gene: 7. CDR1 is SGDLS, CDR2 YYNGEE, per germline. The CDR3 reads CASSPRTGINTEAFF. DNA of the CDR3: TGTGCCAGCAGCCCCCGGACAGGGATTAACACTGAAGCTTTCTTT. Combining the CDR3 with reference TRBV9 and TRBJ1-1 gives the whole variable domain DSGVTQTPKHLITATGQRVTLRCSPRSGDLSVYWYQQSLDQGLQFLIQYYNGEERAKGNILERFSAQQFPDLHSELNLSSLELGDSALYFCASSPRTGINTEAFFGQGTRLTVV.

The chain couples TRBV9 to TRBJ2-1; 10 positions match TRBD2. CDR1 SGDLS and CDR2 YYNGEE come from the germline V gene. This CDR3 region has 17 residues. The ends lost 0 bases at V and 6 bases at J; junction bases unmatched: 9. CDR3 bases: TGTGCCAGCAGCGTAGAGGGCCTAGCGGGAGTGTCCAATGAGCAGTTCTTC. Its protein product is CASSVEGLAGVSNEQFF.

This chain uses TRBV11-3 with TRBJ2-3; 7 bases map to TRBD1. J was trimmed by 3 bases and V by 0 bases; bases with no gene match: 3. This CDR3 has 15 residues. From germline, CDR1 is SGHNT and CDR2 YENEEA. CDR3 sequence: CASSLDKGATDTQYF. DNA of the CDR3: TGTGCCAGCAGCTTAGACAAGGGGGCAACAGATACGCAGTATTTT. Filled out from reference TRBV11-3 and TRBJ2-3, the complete variable domain reads EAGVVQSPRYKIIEKKQPVAFWCNPISGHNTLYWYLQNLGQGPELLIRYENEEAVDDSQLPKDRFSAERLKGVDSTLKIQPAELGDSAVYLCASSLDKGATDTQYFGPGTRLTVL.

This rearrangement joins TRBV9 to TRBJ1-1; perhaps TRBD1 as D (5 bases). The CDR3 spans 14 residues. CDR1 and CDR2 (germline): SGDLS, YYNGEE. Trimming took off 0 bases at V and 4 bases at J, with 10 bases between the two ends. Here the CDR3 reads CASSVVRGTTEAFF. In nucleotides, the CDR3 is TGTGCCAGCAGCGTAGTTAGGGGAACCACTGAAGCTTTCTTT.

The V call is TRBV19, the J call TRBJ2-7; TRBD2 aligns across 16 bases. CDR1 and CDR2 (germline): LNHDA, SQIVND (reference sequence). With 5 bases clipped from V and 8 bases from J, the junction kept 3 bases outside the gene matches. The CDR3 runs 14 residues. The CDR3 bases are TGTGCCAGTAGTCTGGGACTAGCGGGAGGGCAGCAGTACGTC. Its translation: CASSLGLAGGQQYV.

The rearrangement uses TRBV7-6 and TRBJ2-1, with 9 bases aligning to TRBD2. This CDR3 region has 16 residues. V was clipped by 1 base and J by 5 bases; unmatched bases: 6. Germline CDR1 and CDR2: SGHVS and FNYEAQ. CDR3 coding DNA: TGTGCCAGCAGCTTAGTGCTAGCGGGGTCGAACAATGAGCAGTTCTTC. This encodes CASSLVLAGSNNEQFF. Drawing the rest from reference TRBV7-6 and TRBJ2-1, the complete variable domain is GAGVSQSPRYKVTKRGQDVALRCDPISGHVSLYWYRQALGQGPEFLTYFNYEAQQDKSGLPNDRFSAERPEGSISTLTIQRTEQRDSAMYRCASSLVLAGSNNEQFFGPGTRLTVL.

The gene calls are TRBV5-6 and TRBJ2-7; TRBD2 agrees at 11 bases. From germline, CDR1 is SGHDT and CDR2 YYEEEE. CDR3 length: 15 residues. Trimming removed 2 bases from V and 2 bases from J; junction bases left unmatched: 3. The CDR3 DNA is TGTGCCAGCAGCTTTAGCGGGAGGGGAGCCTACGAGCAGTACTTC. It encodes CASSFSGRGAYEQYF.

The V call is TRBV28, the J call TRBJ1-2; 8 bases line up with TRBD1. CDR3 length equals 13 residues. Germline CDR1 is MDHEN and CDR2 is SYDVKM. The V segment lost 6 bases and the J segment 2 bases; nucleotides outside the gene matches: 2. CDR3 bases: TGTGCCAGCAGCCGGGACAGGAACTATGGCTACACCTTC. It codes for CASSRDRNYGYTF.

The rearrangement uses TRBV6-5 and TRBJ2-7; D gene unclear. Trimming pared 4 bases from V and 3 bases from J, leaving 7 bases between. Germline V gene sequence: CDR1 MNHEY, CDR2 SVGAGI. This CDR3 comprises 12 residues. The DNA of the CDR3 is TGTGCCAGCAGTTCCACTTACTACGAGCAGTACTTC. Translation: CASSSTYYEQYF.

The chain joins TRBV9 to TRBJ2-3; 11 nucleotides line up with TRBD2. The CDR3 consists of 15 residues. V lost 3 bases, J lost 4 bases, and 4 bases stayed unmatched. Germline V gene sequence: CDR1 SGDLS, CDR2 YYNGEE. The DNA of the CDR3 is TGTGCCAGCAGCGCGACTAGCGGGAACCCAGATACGCAGTATTTT. Encoded protein: CASSATSGNPDTQYF.

The rearrangement joins TRBV19 to TRBJ2-5, with 7 bases lining up with TRBD1. The CDR3 loop spans 14 amino acids. Germline values: CDR1 LNHDA, CDR2 SQIVND (reference sequence). V lost 9 bases, J lost 2 bases, and 9 bases stayed unmatched. CDR3 in amino acids: CASHRTGRQETQYF. CDR3 bases: TGTGCCAGCCACCGGACAGGACGACAAGAGACCCAGTACTTC.

The rearrangement links TRBV19 to TRBJ2-2; TRBD2 aligns across 7 bases. Germline V gene data show CDR1 as LNHDA and CDR2 as SQIVND (reference sequence). V lost 9 bases, J lost 0 bases, and 4 bases stayed unmatched. The length of the CDR3 is 14 residues. The CDR3 spells CASQAGPNTGELFF. CDR3 nucleotide sequence: TGTGCCAGCCAAGCGGGGCCGAACACCGGGGAGCTGTTTTTT.

The CDR3 protein is CASMRQGSTGELFF. The CDR3 DNA reads as TGTGCCAGCATGAGACAGGGGTCCACCGGGGAGCTGTTTTTT. The chain uses TRBV6-1 and TRBJ2-2, with TRBD1 matching over 8 bases. This CDR3 spans 14 amino acids. V lost 7 bases and J lost 4; bases outside the gene matches: 5. Germline CDR1 reads MNHNS; CDR2 reads SASEGT.

V gene TRBV19 combines with J gene TRBJ2-5; no firm D call. V was trimmed by 4 bases and J by 1 base, leaving 7 bases between them. The CDR3 spans 13 residues. Germline lookup yields CDR1 LNHDA and CDR2 SQIVND (reference sequence). The CDR3 nucleotides are TGTGCCAGTAGTAGGGCATTCCAAGAGACCCAGTACTTC. Encoded protein: CASSRAFQETQYF.

The genes are TRBV4-3 and TRBJ2-1; a weak D match, TRBD2 (6 bases). Germline lookup yields CDR1 LGHNA and CDR2 YSLEER. This CDR3 has 15 amino acids. Trimming removed 0 bases from V and 7 bases from J, with 13 bases in between. The CDR3 DNA sequence: TGCGCCAGCAGCCAAGACGGGGGAATAAGGAATGAGCAGTTCTTC. It encodes CASSQDGGIRNEQFF.

This chain uses TRBV6-5 with TRBJ2-1; 15 positions agree with TRBD2. The CDR3 loop spans 15 amino acids. V shed 6 bases and J 9 bases; nucleotides not matched to a gene: 6. The germline V gene encodes CDR1 MNHEY and CDR2 SVGAGI. Written as DNA, the CDR3 is TGTGCCAGCAGGTCCGGGACTAGCGGGAGGACTGAGCAGTTCTTC. Translating it yields CASRSGTSGRTEQFF.

The chain joins TRBV6-1 to TRBJ1-1, with D perhaps TRBD1 (6 bases). This CDR3 region has 12 residues. The ends were cut back, 5 bases at V and 6 bases at J, with 10 bases in the middle. Germline V gives CDR1 MNHNS, CDR2 SASEGT. The CDR3 region has the DNA TGTGCCAGCAGTAGGGGGTTGTCTGAAGCTTTCTTT. This translates into CASSRGLSEAFF.

The rearrangement links TRBV6-1 to TRBJ1-1; unclear D gene. Trimming took off 2 bases at V and 0 bases at J, with 13 bases between the two ends. Germline CDR1 MNHNS, CDR2 SASEGT. The CDR3 has 16 amino acids. CDR3 sequence (DNA): TGTGCCAGCAGTGAATTTCACAGAGACATGAACACTGAAGCTTTCTTT. Translated, it gives CASSEFHRDMNTEAFF.

V gene TRBV5-1 combines with J gene TRBJ1-2; tentative D call: TRBD1 (6 bases). The V end lost 0 bases, the J end lost 5 bases, and 14 bases lay between the germline ends. The CDR3 has 15 amino acids. Germline CDR1 SGHRS, CDR2 YFSETQ. CDR3 coding DNA: TGCGCCAGCAGCTTGGGCAACAGGGTCCCGTATGGCTACACCTTC. Translated, it gives CASSLGNRVPYGYTF.

The V and J genes are TRBV4-3 and TRBJ2-1; perhaps TRBD1 as D (5 bases). There are 14 residues in the CDR3. The germline gives CDR1 LGHNA, CDR2 YSLEER. The ends were cut back, 8 bases at V and 2 bases at J, with 13 bases in the middle. The CDR3 region is CASGTGGTYNEQFF. The CDR3 DNA reads TGCGCCAGCGGCACAGGCGGAACCTACAATGAGCAGTTCTTC.

The J gene is TRBJ1-6, the V gene TRBV10-1; D is ambiguous. Looked up from germline, CDR1 is WNHNN and CDR2 is SYGVQD (reference sequence). The CDR3 consists of 12 residues. V shed 6 bases and J shed 14 bases, with 14 bases lying between them. CDR3 sequence reads: CASRETVAALHF. As DNA, the CDR3 is TGCGCCAGCAGGGAAACCGTTGCGGCCCTCCACTTT.

The chain links TRBV19 to TRBJ2-3; D possibly corresponds to TRBD2 (6 bases). V lost 3 bases to trimming and J lost 6 bases, with 10 bases between them. CDR3 size: 13 residues. Germline V gives CDR1 LNHDA, CDR2 SQIVND (reference sequence). For the CDR3, the DNA is TGTGCCAGTAGTATCATGGAGGGGGATACGCAGTATTTT. As protein: CASSIMEGDTQYF.

This chain links TRBV7-6 with TRBJ1-5; D unclear. CDR1 and CDR2 (germline): SGHVS, FNYEAQ. The CDR3 has 15 residues. Trimming took off 2 bases at V and 4 bases at J, with 12 bases between the two ends. The CDR3 sequence is CASSLQSGLNQPQHF. The CDR3 nucleotides read TGTGCCAGCAGCTTACAGTCAGGACTGAATCAGCCCCAGCATTTT.